One sample yielded the 16 T cell receptor beta chains listed below, sequenced in a study of T cell responses to AZD1222 COVID-19 vaccine. The repertoire was sequenced with immunoSEQ multiplex PCR; TCRdb's copy has only in-frame clones and lacks some. The table includes roughly 99,000 clones, roughly 90% detected once. This sample comprised peripheral blood, obtained on day 0 of AZD1222 vaccination. The receptor source for this set is an adult in good health.

V and J are TRBV27 and TRBJ2-5; TRBD2 might be the D (5 bases). Germline V gene sequence: CDR1 MNHEY, CDR2 SMNVEV (reference sequence). This CDR3 has 14 residues. The ends were cut back, 4 bases at V and 5 bases at J, with 14 bases in the middle. The CDR3 loop reads CASSSSIVVETQYF. CDR3 in DNA: TGTGCCAGCAGTTCTAGCATTGTCGTCGAGACCCAGTACTTC.

The CDR3: CASRLGRTGGTEAFF. CDR3 sequence (DNA): TGTGCCAGCAGGTTGGGGAGGACAGGGGGCACTGAAGCTTTCTTT. This rearrangement joins TRBV3-1 (or the pseudogene TRBV3-2) to TRBJ1-1; 10 nucleotides align to TRBD1. The V and J ends lost 6 bases and 4 bases, in that order; junction bases with no gene match: 8. Germline V gene lookup returns CDR1 LGHDT and CDR2 YNNKEL (reference sequence). This CDR3 has 15 residues.

In this sample, this clone turned up a few times. This sequence joins TRBV2 and TRBJ2-1, with 8 bases identical to TRBD2. CDR1 is SNHLY and CDR2 is FYNNEI in the germline V gene. The V gene end was trimmed by 4 bases and the J gene end by 13 bases; junction bases not matched to a gene: 6. This CDR3 has 12 amino acids. The CDR3 is CASSGLARNQFF. The CDR3 region has the DNA TGTGCCAGCAGTGGACTAGCGAGAAATCAGTTCTTC.

The rearrangement links TRBV5-1 to TRBJ2-7; D is unresolved. The CDR3 has 12 residues. The germline V and J ends were trimmed by 3 bases and 3 bases, with 7 bases remaining between them. Germline V gene lookup returns CDR1 SGHRS and CDR2 YFSETQ. The CDR3 region is CASSYPGYEQYF. CDR3 DNA sequence: TGCGCCAGCAGCTACCCTGGCTACGAGCAGTACTTC. Filled out from reference TRBV5-1 and TRBJ2-7, the complete variable domain reads KAGVTQTPRYLIKTRGQQVTLSCSPISGHRSVSWYQQTPGQGLQFLFEYFSETQRNKGNFPGRFSGRQFSNSRSEMNVSTLELGDSALYLCASSYPGYEQYFGPGTRLTVT.

Here the CDR3 reads CASSPEPRGYEQYF. DNA of the CDR3: TGTGCCAGCTCACCAGAGCCCCGGGGCTACGAGCAGTACTTC. V gene TRBV18 combines with J gene TRBJ2-7; D may be TRBD2 (5 bases). CDR1 KGHSH and CDR2 LQKENI come from the germline V gene. Trimming removed 2 bases from V and 3 bases from J, with 11 bases in between. The CDR3 has 14 amino acids.

The gene calls are TRBV7-9 and TRBJ2-7, with TRBD1 identical over 9 bases. The ends lost 6 bases at V and 2 bases at J; junction bases unmatched: 17. This CDR3 contains 18 residues. Looked up from germline, CDR1 is SEHNR and CDR2 is FQNEAQ (reference sequence). CDR3 region: CASRPLMGSGQGPYEQYF. CDR3 sequence (DNA): TGTGCCAGCAGACCCCTCATGGGCTCGGGACAGGGACCCTACGAGCAGTACTTC.

This clone has only one observation. The rearrangement uses TRBV28 and TRBJ2-7; 10 bases agree with TRBD2. Germline V lookup: CDR1 MDHEN, CDR2 SYDVKM. This CDR3 has 14 residues. The junction had 4 bases not matched to a gene; V was cut back by 6 bases and J by 2 bases. Written as DNA, the CDR3 is TGTGCCAGCAGGAACAGCGGGAGGGCCTACGAGCAGTACTTC. Residues: CASRNSGRAYEQYF. The full variable domain, in which reference TRBV28 and TRBJ2-7 provide the parts outside the CDR3, is DVKVTQSSRYLVKRTGEKVFLECVQDMDHENMFWYRQDPGLGLRLIYFSYDVKMKEKGDIPEGYSVSREKKERFSLILESASTNQTSMYLCASRNSGRAYEQYFGPGTRLTVT.

Written as DNA, the CDR3 is TGTGCCAGCAGTTTAAGGGCGGGCACCTCCTACGAGCAGTACTTC. Translated, it gives CASSLRAGTSYEQYF. The V gene is TRBV28, the J gene TRBJ2-7, with a tentative D call TRBD2 (5 bases). The CDR3 length is 15 residues. Trimming removed 2 bases from V and 0 bases from J, with 11 bases in between. The germline CDR1 and CDR2 sequences are MDHEN and SYDVKM.

The V and J genes are TRBV7-9 and TRBJ2-1, with D uncertain. The CDR3 consists of 15 residues. The germline V and J ends were trimmed by 0 bases and 9 bases, with 15 bases remaining between them. Germline loops: CDR1 SEHNR, CDR2 FQNEAQ (reference sequence). CDR3 coding DNA: TGTGCCAGCAGCTTAGCGTCCGCTAGTCTTACTGAGCAGTTCTTC. It encodes CASSLASASLTEQFF. Looking up the rest from reference TRBV7-9 and TRBJ2-1 gives the full variable domain: DTGVSQNPRHKITKRGQNVTFRCDPISEHNRLYWYRQTLGQGPEFLTYFQNEAQLEKSRLLSDRFSAERPKGSFSTLEIQRTEQGDSAMYLCASSLASASLTEQFFGPGTRLTVL.

For the CDR3, the DNA is TGTGCCAGCATATACGGGACAGGGAACGAAGCTTTCTTT. Its translation: CASIYGTGNEAFF. The J gene is TRBJ1-1, the V gene TRBV19; 9 bases agree with TRBD1. This CDR3 is built from 13 residues. CDR1 and CDR2 from the germline V gene are LNHDA and SQIVND (reference sequence). The V gene end was trimmed by 9 bases and the J gene end by 8 bases; junction bases not matched to a gene: 10.

This chain connects TRBV7-3 to TRBJ2-7; D possibly corresponds to TRBD1 (8 bases). V shed 8 bases and J shed 2 bases, with 19 bases lying between them. Per the germline V gene, CDR1 is SGHTA and CDR2 is FQGTGA. The CDR3 totals 15 residues. The CDR3 region has the DNA TGTGCCAGCGCAAGCGGGACAGGTTCCCCCTACGAGCAGTACTTC. Translated, it gives CASASGTGSPYEQYF. Supplemented by reference TRBV7-3 and TRBJ2-7, the full variable domain reads GAGVSQTPSNKVTEKGKYVELRCDPISGHTALYWYRQSLGQGPEFLIYFQGTGAADDSGLPNDRFFAVRPEGSVSTLKIQRTERGDSAVYLCASASGTGSPYEQYFGPGTRLTVT.

The V call is TRBV11-3, the J call TRBJ2-7; D not certain. Germline CDR1 SGHNT, CDR2 YENEEA. The CDR3 consists of 12 residues. V dropped 3 bases and J dropped 0 bases, with 3 bases sitting between them. CDR3 DNA: TGTGCCAGCAGCTTGGGCTCCTACGAGCAGTACTTC. This encodes CASSLGSYEQYF.

The chain links TRBV28 to TRBJ2-1, with 15 positions matching TRBD2. CDR3 length: 15 residues. Germline V gene lookup returns CDR1 MDHEN and CDR2 SYDVKM. V dropped 11 bases and J dropped 7; count of bases not matched to a gene: 9. The CDR3, as DNA: TGTGCCGGTGGGACTAGCGGGAGGCCAGGAAATGAGCAGTTCTTC. Translation: CAGGTSGRPGNEQFF.

The chain is built from TRBV27 and TRBJ1-1; D is possibly TRBD1 (5 bases). Trimming shortened V by 6 bases and J by 4 bases, and 9 bases separated the two germline ends. CDR1 and CDR2 (germline): MNHEY, SMNVEV (reference sequence). The CDR3 runs to 12 residues. The CDR3 nucleotides are TGTGCCAGCAGGGGGGGAGGCACTGAAGCTTTCTTT. Its protein is CASRGGGTEAFF.

The gene calls are TRBV6-6 and TRBJ1-4; 9 bases fit TRBD1. Trimming at V came to 6 bases and at J to 6 bases, leaving 8 bases not matched to a gene. This CDR3 contains 15 residues. Germline CDR1 MNHNY, CDR2 SVGAGI (reference sequence). CDR3 DNA: TGTGCCAGCAGGAACCCGGGACAGGGCTATGAAAAACTGTTTTTT. Amino acid sequence: CASRNPGQGYEKLFF.

V gene TRBV11-1 combines with J gene TRBJ2-3; 11 bases are a match to TRBD2. CDR1 and CDR2 (germline): SGHAT, FQDESV (reference sequence). This CDR3 spans 15 amino acids. With 4 bases clipped from V and 8 bases from J, the junction kept 8 bases outside the gene matches. In nucleotides, the CDR3 is TGTGCCAGCAGCTCCCTAGCGGGAGGCCCCGGTACGCAGTATTTT. Its protein product is CASSSLAGGPGTQYF.